This entry concerns a single T cell receptor (beta chain). The data were taken from a study of blood T cell repertoires in COVID-19. Looking at the study overall: Samples taken during acute and convalescent COVID-19 were collected in the United States, Italy and Spain. T cells, B-cell-depleted T cells, or PBMCs provided the cDNA or gDNA that served as material.

Germline V gene data show CDR1 as SGDLS and CDR2 as YYNGEE. V was clipped by 0 bases and J by 5 bases, with 15 bases between them. The CDR3 totals 15 residues. Original processing methods: Amplification of reference gene primers was used by the study to estimate nucleated cell counts. Libraries were prepared by immunoSEQ multiplex PCR; TCRdb keeps only in-frame clonotypes and omits some of them. V and J calls and clone size are given by that table; D and trimming were obtained from the DNA. In the table there are 160,000 or so clones, 70% to 90% of which are singletons. Source material: peripheral blood. The sequence was obtained from a man aged 55 to 70 with acute or convalescent COVID-19. This chain uses TRBV9 with TRBJ2-7, with TRBD1 as a possible D gene (5 bases). The CDR3 region is CASSVGRGGVDEQYF. As DNA, the CDR3 is TGTGCCAGCAGCGTAGGAAGGGGTGGGGTAGACGAGCAGTACTTC.